This entry describes one T cell receptor (beta chain). As yet, its antigen is unknown. The germline CDR1 and CDR2 sequences are DFQATT and SNEGSKA (reference sequence). The CDR3 spans 14 residues. J gave up 4 bases and V 0 bases, and 3 bases lay outside the gene matches. This sample stems from a study of response to subunit inactivated influenza vaccine. Regarding the study as a whole: That few new T cells are recruited by each seasonal influenza vaccination was the authors' suggestion.

TCRdb recomputed calls from the RT-PCR reads with MiXCR, one row per CDR3 protein. The data contain 200,000 to 300,000 distinct CDR3 sequences, 9% to 15% of them singletons. The chain carries TRBV20-1 and TRBJ1-2; 9 bases line up with TRBD1. The material was non-naive T cells sorted from PBMCs, obtained approximately 15 days before vaccination. The TCR originated in a man between 45 and 60 years old who received an inactivated influenza vaccine. The CDR3 DNA is TGCAGTGCTAGAGATGGGGACAGGGCCTATGGCTACACCTTC. The encoded protein is CSARDGDRAYGYTF.